The 27 T cell receptor beta chains below all came from one sample that was sequenced in a study of molecular identifiers for immune sequencing clone quantification. MiXCR, run by TCRdb on the PCR reads, gives a single entry per CDR3 protein. This sample carries about 510,000 distinct CDR3 sequences, about a fifth of them seen once, and the ten largest clones take about 0.8%. The specimen sequenced was naive CD8+ T cells from blood, with Jurkat cell RNA spiked in. Regarding subset: FACS-sorted CD8+CD4-CCR7+CD45RA+ naive T cells. These TCRs come from a human donor in good health. Some libraries in this study had Jurkat cell RNA spiked in.

The sample holds a few counts of this clonotype. The chain has TRBV4-1 and TRBJ2-7; 10 bases fit TRBD1. The J segment lost 5 bases and the V segment lost 0 bases, leaving 4 bases of the junction unmatched. The CDR3 is 15 amino acids. Germline CDR1 is MGHRA and CDR2 is YSYEKL. In DNA, the CDR3 is TGCGCCAGCAGCCAAGAGGGACAGGGGATCAACGAGCAGTACTTC. Protein product: CASSQEGQGINEQYF.

This clonotype has more than one count but fewer than ten. V is TRBV7-6 and J is TRBJ1-4; TRBD1 is a possible D gene (5 bases). V was shortened by 3 bases and J by 3 bases, with 8 bases between the two germline ends. The CDR3 contains 14 residues. Germline assignment: CDR1 SGHVS and CDR2 FNYEAQ. The CDR3 loop is CASSLGPPNEKLFF. CDR3 DNA sequence: TGTGCCAGCAGCTTGGGGCCTCCTAATGAAAAACTGTTTTTT.

This clonotype was seen more than once but under ten times. This chain uses TRBV10-3 with TRBJ2-3; TRBD1 matches 12 bases. The V gene end was trimmed by 3 bases and the J gene end by 5 bases; junction bases not matched to a gene: 6. Germline CDR1 ENHRY, CDR2 SYGVKD. The CDR3 contains 16 residues. In nucleotides, the CDR3 is TGTGCCATCAGTGAAGGGACAGGGGGCGCAGGAGATACGCAGTATTTT. This gives the protein CAISEGTGGAGDTQYF.

Worth noting for this clonotype: A much bigger clone sits one base away, suggesting this may be a read error. CDR3 DNA sequence: TGCGCCAGCAGCCAAGTGGTAGGAAATAGCAATCAGCCCCAGCATTTT. Translated, it gives CASSQVVGNSNQPQHF. V and J are TRBV4-1 and TRBJ1-5; no definite D call. Germline-derived CDR1 and CDR2 are MGHRA and YSYEKL. Trimming took 1 base from V and 0 from J, leaving 10 bases between them. The CDR3 is made up of 16 amino acids.

The chain combines TRBV28 with TRBJ1-3; perhaps TRBD1 as D (6 bases). The CDR3 is 14 residues long. Per germline, CDR1 MDHEN and CDR2 SYDVKM. Trimming stripped 5 bases from V and 4 bases from J, with 12 bases between. The CDR3 DNA reads as TGTGCCAGCAGTCCCGACAGGCTCGGAAACACCATATATTTT. This gives the protein CASSPDRLGNTIYF.

In this sample, this clonotype turned up many times. The chain carries TRBV4-3 and TRBJ1-1; D unresolved. The CDR3 sequence is 13 residues long. Germline V CDR1 and CDR2: LGHNA, YSLEER. Between the trimmed V and J ends, which lost 0 bases and 5 bases, there was a span of 7 bases. The CDR3 region has the DNA TGCGCCAGCAGCCAAGAGGCCCGGACTGAAGCTTTCTTT. Protein: CASSQEARTEAFF.

At least ten counts were recorded for this clonotype. The rearrangement links TRBV4-1 to TRBJ2-7; 8 bases align to TRBD1. The CDR3 has 14 amino acids. The ends lost 0 bases at V and 3 bases at J; junction bases unmatched: 1. From germline, CDR1 is MGHRA and CDR2 YSYEKL. CDR3 DNA sequence: TGCGCCAGCAGCCAAGAGGACAGGGACTACGAGCAGTACTTC. Amino acids: CASSQEDRDYEQYF.

The rearrangement joins TRBV20-1 to TRBJ2-3; 14 nucleotides line up with TRBD2. The CDR3 is made up of 18 amino acids. V was clipped by 0 bases and J by 2 bases; unmatched bases: 7. Germline values: CDR1 DFQATT, CDR2 SNEGSKA (reference sequence). The CDR3 loop reads CSAREAGTSGSFTDTQYF. For the CDR3, the DNA is TGCAGTGCTAGAGAAGCCGGGACTAGCGGGAGTTTCACAGATACGCAGTATTTT.

This clonotype turned up a few times. The chain carries TRBV27 and TRBJ2-3, with D tentatively TRBD2 (5 bases). Trimming stripped 8 bases from V and 2 bases from J, with 11 bases between. CDR1 is MNHEY and CDR2 is SMNVEV in the germline V gene (reference sequence). The CDR3 is made up of 13 amino acids. Here the CDR3 reads CASGSLNTDTQYF. The DNA for the CDR3 is TGTGCCAGCGGGAGTCTCAACACAGATACGCAGTATTTT.

This clonotype has at least ten counts. This chain joins TRBV29-1 and TRBJ1-3; the D is unclear. Per the germline V gene, CDR1 is SQVTM and CDR2 is ANQGSEA. This CDR3 is built from 14 residues. V lost 3 bases to trimming and J lost 0 bases, with 9 bases between them. The CDR3 DNA follows: TGCAGCGTTGACGAAAGGGTCTCTGGAAACACCATATATTTT. It yields the protein CSVDERVSGNTIYF.

Points on this clonotype: Since a much larger clone is just one base distant, this may be a read error. The chain links TRBV28 to TRBJ2-7; no reliable D call. V was pared by 2 bases and J by 5 bases, with 7 bases between. CDR3 size: 12 residues. Germline assignment: CDR1 MDHEN and CDR2 SYDVKM. CDR3 DNA sequence: TGTGCCAGCAGTTTAAGACCCCACGAGCAGTACTTC. Its protein product is CASSLRPHEQYF. Full variable domain (rest looked up from reference TRBV28 and TRBJ2-7): DVKVTQSSRYLVKRTGEKVFLECVQDMDHENMFWYRQDPGLGLRLIYFSYDVKMKEKGDIPEGYSVSREKKERFSLILESASTNQTSMYLCASSLRPHEQYFGPGTRLTVT.

This clonotype came up many times. V and J are TRBV4-3 and TRBJ1-6; D remains unclear. Trimming removed 4 bases at V and 9 bases at J, with 16 bases between. The germline CDR1 and CDR2 sequences are LGHNA and YSLEER. This CDR3 has 15 residues. CDR3 region: CASSLGRASGSPLHF. The CDR3 DNA reads TGCGCCAGCAGCCTGGGGAGGGCAAGTGGTTCACCCCTCCACTTT.

The count of this clonotype is one. This may arise from a read error, as a much more abundant clone is one base away. The conserved phenylalanine or tryptophan is not found at the CDR3 terminus, so this likely reflects a read error. The chain joins TRBV10-3 to TRBJ1-1; D not certain. Trimming shortened V by 0 bases and J by 5 bases, and 16 bases separated the two germline ends. CDR1 is ENHRY, CDR2 SYGVKD, per germline. The CDR3 covers 16 residues. The CDR3 DNA is TGTGCCATCAGTGAGTCGGGAGATAGCACGGGGACTGAAGCTTTCCTT. The encoded protein is CAISESGDSTGTEAFL.

This clonotype has a count of ten or more. This chain links TRBV11-2 with TRBJ2-1; TRBD2 matches 8 bases. The CDR3 sequence is 18 residues long. Germline CDR1 SGHAT, CDR2 FQNNGV. V lost 0 bases, J lost 8 bases, and 15 bases stayed unmatched. As DNA, the CDR3 is TGTGCCAGCAGCTTAGATCCGGGGGGGCCGTCTCTCGGTGATGAGCAGTTCTTC. It specifies CASSLDPGGPSLGDEQFF. Together with reference TRBV11-2 and TRBJ2-1, the CDR3 gives the full variable domain: EAGVAQSPRYKIIEKRQSVAFWCNPISGHATLYWYQQILGQGPKLLIQFQNNGVVDDSQLPKDRFSAERLKGVDSTLKIQPAKLEDSAVYLCASSLDPGGPSLGDEQFFGPGTRLTVL.

This clonotype was seen many times. The chain recombines TRBV11-2 with TRBJ2-3; possibly TRBD1 for D (6 bases). CDR1 is SGHAT, CDR2 FQNNGV, per germline. V lost 5 bases, J lost 6 bases, and 15 bases lay in between. The CDR3 loop spans 14 amino acids. CDR3 protein: CASSPGATLDTQYF. CDR3 nucleotide sequence: TGTGCCAGCAGCCCAGGGGCTACGTTGGATACGCAGTATTTT.

This clonotype came up once. The chain couples TRBV27 to TRBJ1-1, with no clear D. This CDR3 has 13 residues. Trimming shortened V by 8 bases and J by 10 bases, and 20 bases separated the two germline ends. The germline gives CDR1 MNHEY, CDR2 SMNVEV (reference sequence). The CDR3: CASSSRPTGVAFF. CDR3 nucleotides: TGTGCCAGCTCATCCCGCCCCACGGGCGTAGCTTTCTTT.

The chain is built from TRBV9 and TRBJ1-4, with 8 bases that match TRBD1. The CDR3 contains 15 residues. After removal of 2 bases from V and 5 bases from J, the junction contained 5 bases not matched to a gene. Germline lookup yields CDR1 SGDLS and CDR2 YYNGEE. The CDR3 DNA follows: TGTGCCAGCAGCGTTGAGACAGGGGTAAATGAAAAACTGTTTTTT. This codes for CASSVETGVNEKLFF.

A few counts support this clonotype. This chain joins TRBV7-9 and TRBJ2-3; 8 positions match TRBD2. The CDR3 has 18 amino acids. The junction had 11 bases not matched to a gene; V was cut back by 1 base and J by 2 bases. Germline CDR1 SEHNR, CDR2 FQNEAQ (reference sequence). CDR3 residues: CASSLVVPSGLYTDTQYF. CDR3 sequence (DNA): TGTGCCAGCAGCTTAGTAGTTCCTAGCGGGTTATACACAGATACGCAGTATTTT.

This clonotype was observed a few times. The rearrangement links TRBV29-1 to TRBJ1-1; TRBD1 matches 9 bases. The CDR3 extends over 16 amino acids. Germline V gives CDR1 SQVTM, CDR2 ANQGSEA. The ends lost 7 bases at V and 0 bases at J; junction bases unmatched: 12. In DNA form, the CDR3 reads TGCAGCGGCGGGCCTCCGACAGGGGGTCTGAACACTGAAGCTTTCTTT. As protein: CSGGPPTGGLNTEAFF. The variable domain in full, with the rest retrieved from reference TRBV29-1 and TRBJ1-1, is SAVISQKPSRDICQRGTSLTIQCQVDSQVTMMFWYRQQPGQSLTLIATANQGSEATYESGFVIDKFPISRPNLTFSTLTVSNMSPEDSSIYLCSGGPPTGGLNTEAFFGQGTRLTVV.

This clonotype showed up just a few times. This sequence joins TRBV9 and TRBJ1-2, with 10 bases lining up with TRBD1. The V gene's germline CDR1 is SGDLS and CDR2 YYNGEE. The length of the CDR3 is 20 residues. V was pared by 0 bases and J by 0 bases, with 14 bases of the junction left unmatched. The CDR3 region is CASSVAGAPDRGSPNYGYTF. CDR3 coding DNA: TGTGCCAGCAGCGTAGCTGGGGCTCCGGACAGGGGGTCCCCTAACTATGGCTACACCTTC.

This clonotype was detected ten times or more. The CDR3 nucleotides are TGTGCCAGCAGCCAGCTATCAGGATCTCCTGGAAAACTGTTTTTT. It translates to CASSQLSGSPGKLFF. The chain is built from TRBV16 and TRBJ1-4; D not resolved. The CDR3 extends over 15 amino acids. Trimming left V 3 bases short and J 10 bases short, with 18 bases between. Germline V gives CDR1 KGHSY, CDR2 FQNENV.

This clonotype was found a few times. V usage is TRBV9 and J usage is TRBJ2-3; the match to TRBD2 covers 7 bases. The J segment lost 4 bases and the V segment lost 4 bases, leaving 9 bases of the junction unmatched. The CDR3 runs to 15 residues. Germline V gene data show CDR1 as SGDLS and CDR2 as YYNGEE. CDR3 in amino acids: CASSPQRLASDTQYF. The CDR3 nucleotides are TGTGCCAGCAGCCCGCAGCGACTAGCTTCAGATACGCAGTATTTT.

This clonotype was observed a few times. In DNA form, the CDR3 reads TGTGCCAGCAGTTATTTAGGGGGCACAGCCATTGAAGCTTTCTTT. Encoded protein: CASSYLGGTAIEAFF. This chain connects TRBV6-6 to TRBJ1-1, with TRBD1 identical over 7 bases. CDR3 length: 15 amino acids. CDR1 is MNHNY, CDR2 SVGAGI, per germline (reference sequence). Germline trimming cut 3 bases from V and 7 bases from J; bases unmatched to any gene: 11.

This clonotype was counted a few times. The chain is built from TRBV6-2 or TRBV6-3 and TRBJ2-7, with D unclear. Trimming removed 1 base from V and 4 bases from J, with 5 bases in between. CDR3 size: 12 residues. In germline, CDR1 is MNHEY, CDR2 SVGEGT. The DNA of the CDR3 is TGTGCCAGCAGTTACTTGTGGTACGAGCAGTACTTC. This sequence encodes CASSYLWYEQYF.

The chain has TRBV6-2 or TRBV6-3 and TRBJ1-1; 8 nucleotides agree with TRBD1. The length of the CDR3 is 15 residues. Germline CDR1 reads MNHEY; CDR2 reads SVGEGT. After removal of 6 bases from V and 5 bases from J, the junction contained 11 bases not matched to a gene. CDR3 region: CASSPGTGLGTEAFF. The CDR3 DNA reads TGTGCCAGCAGCCCGGGGACAGGTTTGGGGACTGAAGCTTTCTTT.

The chain combines TRBV10-2 with TRBJ2-2; tentatively, D is TRBD2 (6 bases). The CDR3 runs 17 residues. Germline V gene lookup returns CDR1 WSHSY and CDR2 SAAADI. Trimming took 5 bases from V and 2 from J, leaving 18 bases between them. The CDR3 here is CASSPNLARFNTGELFF. The CDR3 DNA follows: TGCGCCAGCAGTCCTAACCTAGCGCGTTTTAACACCGGGGAGCTGTTTTTT.

Details on this clonotype: A much larger clonotype is one base distant, so this may be a read error. The CDR3 is CASRPGTSGSYEQHF. The DNA of the CDR3 is TGTGCCAGCAGGCCCGGGACTAGCGGATCCTACGAGCAGCACTTC. The rearrangement uses TRBV6-2 or TRBV6-3 and TRBJ2-7, with TRBD2 matching 11 bases. CDR1 and CDR2 from the germline V gene are MNHEY and SVGEGT. This CDR3 has 15 residues.